A single sample gave rise to the 30 T cell receptor beta chains below, sequenced in a study of early T cells in non-severe SARS-CoV-2 infection. MiXCR was run by TCRdb on the 5' RACE reads, yielding one entry per CDR3 protein. The sample lists over 95,000 distinct CDR3 sequences, 15% to 20% occurring once. Sequenced input: whole blood. The receptors here all came from an adult who was a healthcare worker with PCR-confirmed SARS-CoV-2 infection or an uninfected control (not recorded which).

This clonotype was seen only a few times. The chain employs TRBV6-2 or TRBV6-3 and TRBJ2-5; D is possibly TRBD2 (5 bases). Trimming pared 4 bases from V and 4 bases from J, leaving 10 bases between. Per germline, CDR1 MNHEY and CDR2 SVGEGT. This CDR3 is 13 amino acids long. The CDR3 DNA sequence: TGTGCCAGCAGTTCACTAGTTGGAGAGACCCAGTACTTC. It yields the protein CASSSLVGETQYF.

The sample holds a few counts of this clonotype. This sequence joins TRBV29-1 and TRBJ2-5; no clear D. Between the trimmed V and J ends, which lost 4 bases and 3 bases, there was a span of 9 bases. Germline V gene lookup returns CDR1 SQVTM and CDR2 ANQGSEA. This CDR3 has 12 residues. In DNA, the CDR3 is TGCAGCGTTGGTGGCGGCGAAGAGACCCAGTACTTC. Residues: CSVGGGEETQYF.

This clonotype was observed at least ten times. In DNA, the CDR3 is TGTGCCAGCAGTCCGAGTACCCATATGAATTCACCCCTCCACTTT. Residues: CASSPSTHMNSPLHF. The chain joins TRBV3-2 to TRBJ1-6. TRBV3-2 is flagged as a pseudogene. The length of the CDR3 is 15 residues.

This clonotype has just a few counts. This chain joins TRBV5-4 and TRBJ2-3; D uncertain. This CDR3 spans 13 amino acids. The V end was cut by 6 bases, the J end by 1 base, with 9 bases between. CDR1 and CDR2 (germline): SGHNT, YYREEE (reference sequence). CDR3 coding DNA: TGTGCCAGCACCAAAATTGGCACAGATACGCAGTATTTT. Protein: CASTKIGTDTQYF.

The rearrangement links TRBV11-2 to TRBJ1-1; D is undetermined. The germline CDR1 and CDR2 sequences are SGHAT and FQNNGV. Deletions cut 8 bases from V and 0 bases from J, with 10 bases between. This CDR3 has 13 amino acids. Here the CDR3 DNA reads TGTGCCAGCGGCGGTACGATGAACACTGAAGCTTTCTTT. Protein product: CASGGTMNTEAFF.

This chain links TRBV3-1 with TRBJ2-2, with a possible D match to TRBD1 (5 bases). This CDR3 is 14 amino acids long. In germline, CDR1 is LGHDT, CDR2 YNNKEL (reference sequence). Trimming left V 4 bases short and J 4 bases short, with 10 bases between. CDR3: CASSLGHPTGELFF. In DNA, the CDR3 is TGTGCCAGCAGCCTAGGACATCCCACCGGGGAGCTGTTTTTT.

The sample holds a few counts of this clonotype. The CDR3 DNA reads as TGCAGCGGGGTCCATCAGGGGCAGTTCTTC. Residues: CSGVHQGQFF. This rearrangement joins TRBV29-1 to TRBJ2-1; D is perhaps TRBD1 (5 bases). The CDR3 consists of 10 residues. Germline assignment: CDR1 SQVTM and CDR2 ANQGSEA. V was clipped by 7 bases and J by 12 bases, with 13 bases between them.

V and J are TRBV7-2 and TRBJ2-3; 10 bases match TRBD2. Germline V CDR1 and CDR2: SGHTA, FQGNSA. V lost 1 base and J lost 9; bases outside the gene matches: 7. The CDR3 loop spans 15 amino acids. The CDR3 DNA reads as TGTGCCAGCAGCTTAGAATGGCTAGCGGGAGACACGCAGTATTTT. It translates to CASSLEWLAGDTQYF.

This chain links TRBV11-2 with TRBJ2-5; 13 nucleotides align to TRBD2. Germline V gives CDR1 SGHAT, CDR2 FQNNGV. V dropped 5 bases and J dropped 4; count of bases not matched to a gene: 7. CDR3 size: 16 residues. For the CDR3, the DNA is TGTGCCAGCAGCCCGGAACTAGCGGGAGGGTCAGAGACCCAGTACTTC. Translating gives CASSPELAGGSETQYF.

V is TRBV27 and J is TRBJ2-7; D possibly matches TRBD1 or TRBD2 (5 bases each). Trimming took 2 bases from V and 5 from J, leaving 13 bases between them. The CDR3 contains 14 residues. Germline-derived CDR1 and CDR2 are MNHEY and SMNVEV (reference sequence). The CDR3 DNA reads as TGTGCCAGCAGTTTAGGGGGTACTGGCAACGAGCAGTACTTC. Its translation is CASSLGGTGNEQYF.

V gene TRBV6-5 combines with J gene TRBJ1-6, with D possibly being TRBD1 (6 bases). V dropped 5 bases and J dropped 10 bases, with 12 bases sitting between them. The CDR3 sequence is 13 residues long. Germline V gene data show CDR1 as MNHEY and CDR2 as SVGAGI. The CDR3 DNA sequence: TGTGCCAGCAGTACCAACAGGGACTCACCCCTCCACTTT. It codes for CASSTNRDSPLHF.

The chain recombines TRBV6-1 with TRBJ1-4; 9 bases are shared with TRBD1. This CDR3 has 15 residues. Unmatched junction bases numbered 6, after V lost 3 bases and J lost 7 bases. Looked up from germline, CDR1 is MNHNS and CDR2 is SASEGT. The CDR3 is CASSDPGTGSEKLFF. The DNA for the CDR3 is TGTGCCAGCAGTGACCCCGGGACAGGGAGTGAAAAACTGTTTTTT.

V is TRBV6-2 or TRBV6-3 and J is TRBJ2-2; D remains unclear. Germline values: CDR1 MNHEY, CDR2 SVGEGT. Trimming shortened V by 7 bases and J by 3 bases, and 6 bases separated the two germline ends. The CDR3 covers 12 residues. This chain's CDR3 is CASTPYTGELFF. CDR3 sequence (DNA): TGTGCCAGCACGCCTTACACCGGGGAGCTGTTTTTT.

This chain joins TRBV4-3 and TRBJ1-1; D gene unclear. This CDR3 comprises 15 residues. The germline V gene encodes CDR1 LGHNA and CDR2 YSLEER. V dropped 0 bases and J dropped 0 bases, with 8 bases sitting between them. The CDR3 sequence is CASSQDRYLNTEAFF. CDR3 sequence (DNA): TGCGCCAGCAGCCAAGACCGTTACCTGAACACTGAAGCTTTCTTT.

This clonotype showed up just a few times. The chain carries TRBV12-3 or TRBV12-4 and TRBJ1-1; 7 nucleotides align to TRBD1. The CDR3 runs 15 residues. V lost 6 bases to trimming and J lost 1 base; unmatched junction nucleotides: 8. The CDR3 is CASSSRQGSNTEAFF. The CDR3 DNA sequence: TGTGCCAGCAGCTCACGACAGGGATCGAACACTGAAGCTTTCTTT.

This clonotype was recorded a few times. The chain uses TRBV10-2 and TRBJ2-1; TRBD1 is a possible D gene (6 bases). With 7 bases removed from V and 6 bases from J, the gap between germline ends came to 10 bases. CDR1 WSHSY and CDR2 SAAADI come from the germline V gene. This CDR3 region has 12 residues. The CDR3 loop is CASKRGGNEQFF. The CDR3 DNA reads TGCGCCAGCAAACGAGGGGGCAATGAGCAGTTCTTC.

The chain recombines TRBV29-1 with TRBJ2-7; 8 nucleotides match TRBD1. Per germline, CDR1 SQVTM and CDR2 ANQGSEA. CDR3 size: 15 residues. The V gene end was trimmed by 7 bases and the J gene end by 6 bases; junction bases not matched to a gene: 17. DNA of the CDR3: TGCAGCGCATCCCCCGCTGGACAGGGTGGGCGCGAGCAGTACTTC. Translating it yields CSASPAGQGGREQYF.

This chain links TRBV13 with TRBJ1-2; 8 nucleotides align to TRBD1. With 5 bases clipped from V and 4 bases from J, the junction kept 3 bases outside the gene matches. The CDR3 has 13 residues. Germline CDR1 is PRHDT and CDR2 is FYEKMQ (reference sequence). The CDR3 DNA follows: TGTGCCAGCAGCCCACAGGGGGTCTATGGCTACACCTTC. Translating gives CASSPQGVYGYTF.

This clonotype was recorded a few times. The CDR3 region is CASSLDPTYEQYF. In nucleotides, the CDR3 is TGTGCCAGCAGCTTAGACCCGACCTACGAGCAGTACTTC. The V gene is TRBV7-9, the J gene TRBJ2-7; no reliable D call. Trimming removed 1 base from V and 2 bases from J, with 6 bases in between. Germline V gene sequence: CDR1 SEHNR, CDR2 FQNEAQ (reference sequence). This CDR3 contains 13 residues.

This clonotype was detected a few times. This sequence joins TRBV12-5 and TRBJ1-1; D ambiguous. The V end lost 2 bases, the J end lost 11 bases, and 9 bases lay between the germline ends. The CDR3 is 11 amino acids. Germline values: CDR1 LGHNT, CDR2 FRNRAP. CDR3 sequence: CASGLTLGAFF. The DNA for the CDR3 is TGTGCTAGTGGTTTGACCTTGGGGGCTTTCTTT.

The chain is built from TRBV2 and TRBJ1-5; a possible D gene is TRBD1 (5 bases). The CDR3 is 15 amino acids. The germline V gene encodes CDR1 SNHLY and CDR2 FYNNEI. Trimming stripped 0 bases from V and 4 bases from J, with 10 bases between. The CDR3 nucleotides are TGTGCCAGCAGTGAAGCCTGGGGGGGGAATCAGCCCCAGCATTTT. This gives the protein CASSEAWGGNQPQHF.

This clonotype was picked up a small number of times. The chain recombines TRBV12-5 with TRBJ1-2, with D uncertain. V gave up 1 base and J gave up 11 bases, with 14 bases separating them. Germline values: CDR1 LGHNT, CDR2 FRNRAP. CDR3 length: 13 amino acids. Written as DNA, the CDR3 is TGTGCTAGTGGTTTGGGCTGGACCCACACATACACCTTC. Encoded protein: CASGLGWTHTYTF.

This clonotype has only a few counts. The chain is built from TRBV18 and TRBJ1-2; 8 nucleotides align to TRBD1. The CDR3 totals 15 residues. From germline, CDR1 is KGHSH and CDR2 LQKENI. Trimming took 3 bases from V and 4 from J; bases not matched to a gene: 7. The CDR3 nucleotides read TGTGCCAGCTCACCGGGACAGGCGATCGGCTATGGCTACACCTTC. Translated: CASSPGQAIGYGYTF.

V is TRBV28 and J is TRBJ2-3, with D perhaps TRBD1 or TRBD2 (5 bases each). The V and J ends lost 5 bases and 0 bases respectively, with 12 bases between them. Germline V gene lookup returns CDR1 MDHEN and CDR2 SYDVKM. The CDR3 has 15 amino acids. CDR3 region: CASSLGRTSTDTQYF. The DNA for the CDR3 is TGTGCCAGCAGTCTGGGACGGACTAGCACAGATACGCAGTATTTT.

The chain joins TRBV27 to TRBJ2-7; no clear D gene. There are 16 residues in the CDR3. With 5 bases removed from V and 4 bases from J, the gap between germline ends came to 21 bases. Germline V lookup: CDR1 MNHEY, CDR2 SMNVEV (reference sequence). DNA for the CDR3: TGTGCCAGCAGTCCCGAAGGTGCAGAAGGAGCGTACGAGCAGTACTTC. Protein: CASSPEGAEGAYEQYF.

This clonotype turned up a few times. The V call is TRBV6-1, the J call TRBJ1-5; 8 positions match TRBD1. This CDR3 has 13 amino acids. The germline CDR1 and CDR2 sequences are MNHNS and SASEGT. With V trimmed by 4 bases and J by 7 bases, 3 bases remained unmatched. As DNA, the CDR3 is TGTGCCAGCAGTGGACAGGGGAGGCAGCCCCAGCATTTT. Its protein product is CASSGQGRQPQHF.

This clonotype was seen at least ten times. The genes are TRBV12-3 or TRBV12-4 and TRBJ2-5; 8 positions match TRBD2. The CDR3 runs 17 residues. The junction had 9 bases not matched to a gene; V was cut back by 1 base and J by 2 bases. CDR3 residues: CASSLGAVSGGQETQYF. The CDR3 coding sequence is TGTGCCAGCAGTTTAGGCGCTGTGAGCGGGGGACAAGAGACCCAGTACTTC.

This clonotype was detected a few times. The V gene is TRBV28, the J gene TRBJ2-7; 7 bases align to TRBD2. V lost 8 bases and J lost 0; bases outside the gene matches: 1. The CDR3 has 12 residues. Germline-derived CDR1 and CDR2 are MDHEN and SYDVKM. CDR3 sequence (DNA): TGTGCCAGCCGGGACTACTCCTACGAGCAGTACTTC. Its translation: CASRDYSYEQYF.

CDR3: CAAGGDTGELFF. CDR3 DNA: TGTGCGGCAGGGGGCGACACCGGGGAGCTGTTTTTT. J is TRBJ2-2 and V is TRBV27; 8 nucleotides align to TRBD1. Germline CDR1 reads MNHEY; CDR2 reads SMNVEV (reference sequence). The CDR3 covers 12 residues.

The V and J genes are TRBV9 and TRBJ2-1; 11 nucleotides align to TRBD2. V trimming: 5 bases; J trimming: 6 bases; junction bases outside the gene matches: 7. Per germline, CDR1 SGDLS and CDR2 YYNGEE. The CDR3 consists of 15 residues. The DNA for the CDR3 is TGTGCCAGCAGTGTGACTAGCGGGAACGTCAATGAGCAGTTCTTC. This encodes CASSVTSGNVNEQFF.